This TCR beta chain was documented in a study of T cell changes during pregnancy in multiple sclerosis. Here immunoSEQ multiplex PCR was the method, and the copy in TCRdb shows in-frame clones only, minus some. The sample records about 36,000 clones, just over 90% being singletons. The CDR3 is 14 amino acids. From germline, CDR1 is SGHTA and CDR2 FQGNSA. V lost 1 base to trimming and J lost 4 bases, with 8 bases between them. The rearrangement uses TRBV7-2 and TRBJ1-5; weak D call: TRBD1 (5 bases). This sequence originates from a female donor with multiple sclerosis, enrolled in a pregnancy study. The sequencing here drew on CD4+ T cells from peripheral blood mononuclear cells, taken in the first trimester of pregnancy. The CDR3 loop is CASSLGGGNQPQHF. The CDR3 coding sequence is TGTGCCAGCAGCTTAGGTGGGGGGAATCAGCCCCAGCATTTT.